The T cell receptor beta chain under discussion was sequenced for a study of sequential checkpoint blockade in melanoma. Study overall: Patients were randomized 1:1 to nivolumab-then-ipilimumab or ipilimumab-then-nivolumab first-line.

Treatment given: randomized to nivolumab then ipilimumab (arm A) or the reverse (arm B). DNA-damaging chemotherapy had not been given to any patient beforehand. From thawed PBMCs, live CD3+CD8+ cells negative for CD19 and CD56 were sorted. The repertoire was sequenced with immunoSEQ multiplex PCR; TCRdb's copy has only in-frame clones and lacks some. The sample comprises under 25,000 clones, approximately 78% of which are singletons, and around 10% rests with the top ten. This sample comprised CD8+ T cells sorted from blood (inferred from file names), obtained from a patient given nivolumab and ipilimumab in sequence. This clonotype was obtained from a human donor with melanoma.

Written as DNA, the CDR3 is TGTGCCGGAGGAAGACAGGGCTACGAGCAGTACTTC. It yields the protein CAGGRQGYEQYF. The chain has TRBV6-6 and TRBJ2-7; TRBD1 matches at 7 bases. CDR1 MNHNY and CDR2 SVGAGI come from the germline V gene (reference sequence). Trimming cost V 11 bases and J 3 bases; bases outside gene matches: 7. This CDR3 has 12 residues.